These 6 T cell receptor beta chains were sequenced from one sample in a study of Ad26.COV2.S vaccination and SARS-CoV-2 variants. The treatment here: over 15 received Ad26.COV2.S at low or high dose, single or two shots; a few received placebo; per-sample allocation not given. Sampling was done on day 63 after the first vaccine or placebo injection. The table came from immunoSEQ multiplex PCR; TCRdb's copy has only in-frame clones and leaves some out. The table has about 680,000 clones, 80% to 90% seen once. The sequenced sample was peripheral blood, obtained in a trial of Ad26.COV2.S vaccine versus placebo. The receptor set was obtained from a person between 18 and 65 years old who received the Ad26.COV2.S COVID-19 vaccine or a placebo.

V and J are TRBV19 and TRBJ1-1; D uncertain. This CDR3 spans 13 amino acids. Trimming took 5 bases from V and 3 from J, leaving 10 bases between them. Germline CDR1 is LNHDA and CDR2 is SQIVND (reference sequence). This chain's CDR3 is CASSSNLDTEAFF. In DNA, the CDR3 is TGTGCCAGTAGTTCCAATCTGGACACTGAAGCTTTCTTT.

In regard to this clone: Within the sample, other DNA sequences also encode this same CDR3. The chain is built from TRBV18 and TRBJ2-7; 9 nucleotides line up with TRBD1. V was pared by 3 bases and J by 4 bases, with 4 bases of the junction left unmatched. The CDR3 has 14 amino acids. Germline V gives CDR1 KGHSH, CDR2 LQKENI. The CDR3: CASSPPGQGYEQYF. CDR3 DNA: TGTGCCAGCTCACCTCCGGGACAGGGTTACGAGCAGTACTTC.

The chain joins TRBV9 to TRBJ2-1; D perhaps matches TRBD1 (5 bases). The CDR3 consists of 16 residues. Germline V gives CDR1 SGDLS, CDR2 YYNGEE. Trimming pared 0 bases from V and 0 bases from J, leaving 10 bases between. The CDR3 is CASSVAGQGSYNEQFF. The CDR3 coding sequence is TGTGCCAGCAGCGTAGCTGGGCAGGGCTCCTACAATGAGCAGTTCTTC.

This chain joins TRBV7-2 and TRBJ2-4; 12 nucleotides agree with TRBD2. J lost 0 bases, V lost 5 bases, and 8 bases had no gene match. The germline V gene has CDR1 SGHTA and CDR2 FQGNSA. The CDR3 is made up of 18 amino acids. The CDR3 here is CASSIGLAGTLAKNIQYF. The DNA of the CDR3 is TGTGCCAGCAGCATAGGACTAGCGGGGACTCTAGCCAAAAACATTCAGTACTTC.

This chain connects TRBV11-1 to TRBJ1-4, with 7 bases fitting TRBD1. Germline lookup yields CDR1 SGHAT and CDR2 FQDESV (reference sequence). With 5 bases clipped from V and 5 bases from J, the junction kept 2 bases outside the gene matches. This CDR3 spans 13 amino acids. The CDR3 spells CASSPGQNEKLFF. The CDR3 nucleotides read TGTGCCAGCAGCCCGGGACAGAATGAAAAACTGTTTTTT.

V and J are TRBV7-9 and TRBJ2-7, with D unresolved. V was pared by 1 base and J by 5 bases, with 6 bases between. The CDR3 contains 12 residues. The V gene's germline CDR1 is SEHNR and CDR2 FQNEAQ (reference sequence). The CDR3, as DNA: TGTGCCAGCAGCTTAGACGGCGACGAGCAGTACTTC. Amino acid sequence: CASSLDGDEQYF. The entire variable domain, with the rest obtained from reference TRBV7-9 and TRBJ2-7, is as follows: DTGVSQNPRHKITKRGQNVTFRCDPISEHNRLYWYRQTLGQGPEFLTYFQNEAQLEKSRLLSDRFSAERPKGSFSTLEIQRTEQGDSAMYLCASSLDGDEQYFGPGTRLTVT.